These 11 T cell receptor beta chains were sequenced from one sample in a study of cytomegalovirus exposure and HLA in healthy donors. PCR used 60 Vbeta primers and 13 Jbeta primers. The data were produced by immunoSEQ multiplex PCR, yet TCRdb's version contains in-frame clones alone and is incomplete. The sample shows roughly 150,000 clones, 75% of them seen only once. Sequencing was done on a sample of PBMCs. The receptors stem from a woman between 45 and 65 years old in good health and CMV-seropositive.

J is TRBJ2-5 and V is TRBV5-1, with 9 bases matching TRBD1. The CDR3 is 15 residues long. J gave up 2 bases and V 4 bases, and 6 bases lay outside the gene matches. Germline CDR1 reads SGHRS; CDR2 reads YFSETQ. This CDR3 reads CASSLGQGRQETQYF. Written as DNA, the CDR3 is TGCGCCAGCAGCCTTGGACAGGGGCGTCAAGAGACCCAGTACTTC.

This clone was seen more than once but under ten times. The chain recombines TRBV10-2 with TRBJ1-1; possible D gene TRBD1, 5 bases. V lost 2 bases and J lost 3, with 7 bases in between. Germline V gene lookup returns CDR1 WSHSY and CDR2 SAAADI. This CDR3 contains 13 residues. The CDR3 loop is CASSEVRDTEAFF. CDR3 DNA: TGCGCCAGCAGTGAGGTCAGGGACACTGAAGCTTTCTTT.

On this clone: At one of its ends the junction is not consistent with the germline gene, which may arise from a read error. This chain's CDR3 is CSSSVGAGRPGGYTF. The CDR3 nucleotides read TGTTCCAGCAGCGTTGGTGCGGGTCGCCCTGGGGGCTACACCTTC. The chain couples TRBV7-9 to TRBJ1-2; D unresolved. This CDR3 has 15 amino acids. The germline V gene encodes CDR1 SEHNR and CDR2 FQNEAQ (reference sequence).

The chain recombines TRBV4-2 with TRBJ1-6, with D hard to call. Germline CDR1 LGHNA, CDR2 YNFKEQ. V was trimmed by 1 base and J by 0 bases, leaving 10 bases between them. CDR3 size: 17 residues. The CDR3 bases are TGTGCCAGCAGCCAAGTTACCGCGGACTCCTATAATTCACCCCTCCACTTT. Translating it yields CASSQVTADSYNSPLHF.

V is TRBV11-2 and J is TRBJ1-4; 9 bases line up with TRBD1. The CDR3 has 15 residues. Germline assignment: CDR1 SGHAT and CDR2 FQNNGV. V lost 4 bases and J lost 7; bases outside the gene matches: 7. CDR3 protein: CASSWDRDRSEKLFF. The DNA of the CDR3 is TGTGCCAGCAGCTGGGACAGGGATCGGTCTGAAAAACTGTTTTTT.

The chain has TRBV2 and TRBJ2-7; a weak D match, TRBD2 (6 bases). Germline-derived CDR1 and CDR2 are SNHLY and FYNNEI. The CDR3 totals 14 residues. V lost 6 bases to trimming and J lost 0 bases, with 12 bases between them. The CDR3 bases are TGTGCCAGCAGGGTTGGGGGGTCCTCCTACGAGCAGTACTTC. This codes for CASRVGGSSYEQYF.

The chain links TRBV4-1 to TRBJ1-1, with 11 nucleotides matching TRBD1. The CDR3 spans 17 residues. V lost 1 base to trimming and J lost 1 base; unmatched junction nucleotides: 5. Germline assignment: CDR1 MGHRA and CDR2 YSYEKL. Here the CDR3 DNA reads TGCGCCAGCAGCCAAGCCTGGGACAGGGGGAAGAACACTGAAGCTTTCTTT. It is translated as CASSQAWDRGKNTEAFF.

The V call is TRBV6-6, the J call TRBJ1-2; D may be TRBD1 (6 bases). Looked up from germline, CDR1 is MNHNY and CDR2 is SVGAGI (reference sequence). V lost 2 bases and J 2 bases, leaving 9 bases between the germline ends. The CDR3 is 14 residues long. CDR3 protein: CASSYVTGNYGYTF. The DNA for the CDR3 is TGTGCCAGCAGTTACGTGACAGGAAACTATGGCTACACCTTC.

This clone has more than one count but fewer than ten. The chain combines TRBV6-5 with TRBJ1-4, with 8 bases aligning to TRBD1. Germline V gene sequence: CDR1 MNHEY, CDR2 SVGAGI. Trimming at V came to 5 bases and at J to 4 bases, leaving 3 bases not matched to a gene. The CDR3 is 14 residues long. The CDR3 sequence: CASSVTGDNEKLFF. CDR3 DNA: TGTGCCAGCAGTGTGACAGGGGATAATGAAAAACTGTTTTTT.

This clone was detected only once. The chain recombines TRBV5-1 with TRBJ2-1; TRBD2 is a possible D gene (5 bases). V was shortened by 0 bases and J by 8 bases, with 9 bases between the two germline ends. This CDR3 comprises 13 residues. CDR1 and CDR2 from the germline V gene are SGHRS and YFSETQ. This chain's CDR3 is CASSLVSSYEQFF. CDR3 sequence (DNA): TGCGCCAGCAGCTTGGTATCTAGCTATGAGCAGTTCTTC.

This clone showed up just once. V is TRBV7-8 and J is TRBJ2-1; D is perhaps TRBD1 (6 bases). The V and J ends lost 1 base and 4 bases respectively, with 8 bases between them. Germline V gene sequence: CDR1 SGHVS, CDR2 FQNEAQ. This CDR3 is 14 amino acids long. The CDR3 loop reads CASSLGQAYNEQFF. Here the CDR3 DNA reads TGTGCCAGCAGCTTAGGACAGGCTTACAATGAGCAGTTCTTC.